This T cell receptor beta chain was sequenced during a study of blood T cell repertoires in COVID-19. Study as a whole: Donors of Cohort 3 who recovered were those that had two negative PCRs, clearance, or symptom resolution.

As for this clone: Other DNA variants within this sample encode the same CDR3.

Across over 20 US areas, participants ranged in age from roughly 18 to 95 years. Data came from immunoSEQ multiplex PCR; TCRdb stores just in-frame clones and leaves some out. The sample lists 250,000 to 350,000 clones, around nine tenths occurring once. Germline values: CDR1 MRHNA, CDR2 SNTAGT. Losses at the gene ends were 4 bases for V and 2 bases for J; bases not matched to a gene: 2. The CDR3 has 14 residues. The chain joins TRBV6-4 to TRBJ1-2, with 9 bases matching TRBD1. This TCR derives from a woman aged 60-75 years in a cohort exposed to, infected with or recovered from COVID-19 (not recorded which). Sequenced input: PBMCs or T cells enriched from blood (not recorded which). The DNA for the CDR3 is TGTGCCAGCAGTGCGGGACAGGGAAACTATGGCTACACCTTC. Amino acids: CASSAGQGNYGYTF.